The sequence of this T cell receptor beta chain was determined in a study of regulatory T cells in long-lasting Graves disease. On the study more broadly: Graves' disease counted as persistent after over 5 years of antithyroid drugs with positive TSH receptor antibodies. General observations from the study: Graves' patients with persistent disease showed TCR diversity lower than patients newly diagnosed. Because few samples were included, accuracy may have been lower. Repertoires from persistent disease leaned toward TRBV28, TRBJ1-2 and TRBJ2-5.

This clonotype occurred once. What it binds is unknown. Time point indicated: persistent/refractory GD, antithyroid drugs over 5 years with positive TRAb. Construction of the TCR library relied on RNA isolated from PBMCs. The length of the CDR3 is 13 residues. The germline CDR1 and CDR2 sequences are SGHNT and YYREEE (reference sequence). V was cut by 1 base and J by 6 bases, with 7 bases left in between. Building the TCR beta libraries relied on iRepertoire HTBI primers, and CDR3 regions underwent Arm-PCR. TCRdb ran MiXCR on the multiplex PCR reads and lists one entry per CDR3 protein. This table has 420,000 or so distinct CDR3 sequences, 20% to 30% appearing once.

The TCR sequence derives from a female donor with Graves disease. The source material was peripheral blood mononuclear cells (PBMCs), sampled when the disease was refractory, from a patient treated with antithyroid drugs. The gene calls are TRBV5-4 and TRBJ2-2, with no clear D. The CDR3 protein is CASSLPDAGELFF. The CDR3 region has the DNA TGTGCCAGCAGCTTGCCGGACGCCGGGGAGCTGTTTTTT.